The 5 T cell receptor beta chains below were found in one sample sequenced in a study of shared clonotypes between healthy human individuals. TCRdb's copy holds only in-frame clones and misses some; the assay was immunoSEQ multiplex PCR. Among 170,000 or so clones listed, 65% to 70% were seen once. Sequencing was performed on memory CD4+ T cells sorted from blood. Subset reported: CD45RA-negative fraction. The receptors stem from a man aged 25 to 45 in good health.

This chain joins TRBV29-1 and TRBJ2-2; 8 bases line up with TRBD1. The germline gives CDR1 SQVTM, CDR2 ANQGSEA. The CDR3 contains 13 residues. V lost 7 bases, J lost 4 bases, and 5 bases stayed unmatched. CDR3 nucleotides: TGCAGCGGGGGGACAGGAATCACCGGGGAGCTGTTTTTT. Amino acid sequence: CSGGTGITGELFF.

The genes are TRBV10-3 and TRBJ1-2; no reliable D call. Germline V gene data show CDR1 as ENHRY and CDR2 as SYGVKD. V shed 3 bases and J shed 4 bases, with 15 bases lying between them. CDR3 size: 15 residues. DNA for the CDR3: TGTGCCATCAGTGACCCAGGAGGGCGGCGCTATGGCTACACCTTC. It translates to CAISDPGGRRYGYTF.

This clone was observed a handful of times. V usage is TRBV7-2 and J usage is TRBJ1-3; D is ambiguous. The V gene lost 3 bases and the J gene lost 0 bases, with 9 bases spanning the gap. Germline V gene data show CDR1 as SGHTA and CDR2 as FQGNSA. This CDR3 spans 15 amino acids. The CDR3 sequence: CASSLTSSSGNTIYF. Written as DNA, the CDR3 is TGTGCCAGCAGCTTGACCTCGAGCTCTGGAAACACCATATATTTT.

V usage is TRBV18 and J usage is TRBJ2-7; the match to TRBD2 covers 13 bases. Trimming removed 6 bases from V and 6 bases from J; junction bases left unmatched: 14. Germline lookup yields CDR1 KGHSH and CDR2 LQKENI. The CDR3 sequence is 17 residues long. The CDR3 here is CASSLTSGRAISAEQYF. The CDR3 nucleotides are TGTGCCAGCTCTCTCACTAGCGGGAGGGCCATTTCGGCCGAGCAGTACTTC.

CDR3 region: CASSSRGGSEKLFF. The CDR3 coding sequence is TGTGCCAGCAGCTCCAGGGGGGGCAGTGAAAAACTGTTTTTT. The chain couples TRBV27 to TRBJ1-4, with TRBD1 matching over 7 bases. The CDR3 consists of 14 residues. J was trimmed by 7 bases and V by 6 bases; bases with no gene match: 8. In germline, CDR1 is MNHEY, CDR2 SMNVEV (reference sequence). The full variable domain, with the rest looked up from reference TRBV27 and TRBJ1-4, is EAQVTQNPRYLITVTGKKLTVTCSQNMNHEYMSWYRQDPGLGLRQIYYSMNVEVTDKGDVPEGYKVSRKEKRNFPLILESPSPNQTSLYFCASSSRGGSEKLFFGSGTQLSVL.